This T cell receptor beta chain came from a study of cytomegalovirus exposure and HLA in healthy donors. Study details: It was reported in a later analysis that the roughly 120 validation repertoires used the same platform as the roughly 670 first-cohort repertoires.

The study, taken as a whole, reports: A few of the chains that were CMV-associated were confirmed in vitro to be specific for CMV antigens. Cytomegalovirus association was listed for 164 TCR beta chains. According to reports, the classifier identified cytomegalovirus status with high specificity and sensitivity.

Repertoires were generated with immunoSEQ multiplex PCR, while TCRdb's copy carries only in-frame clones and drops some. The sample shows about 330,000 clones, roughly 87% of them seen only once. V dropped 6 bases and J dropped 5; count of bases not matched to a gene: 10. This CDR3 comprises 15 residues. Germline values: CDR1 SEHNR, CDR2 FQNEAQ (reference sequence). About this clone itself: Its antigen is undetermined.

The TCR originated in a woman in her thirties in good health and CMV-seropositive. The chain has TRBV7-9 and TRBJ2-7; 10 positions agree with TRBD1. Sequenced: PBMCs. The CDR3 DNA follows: TGTGCCAGCAGTACCGGGACAGGGGTTGCCCACGAGCAGTACTTC. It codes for CASSTGTGVAHEQYF.